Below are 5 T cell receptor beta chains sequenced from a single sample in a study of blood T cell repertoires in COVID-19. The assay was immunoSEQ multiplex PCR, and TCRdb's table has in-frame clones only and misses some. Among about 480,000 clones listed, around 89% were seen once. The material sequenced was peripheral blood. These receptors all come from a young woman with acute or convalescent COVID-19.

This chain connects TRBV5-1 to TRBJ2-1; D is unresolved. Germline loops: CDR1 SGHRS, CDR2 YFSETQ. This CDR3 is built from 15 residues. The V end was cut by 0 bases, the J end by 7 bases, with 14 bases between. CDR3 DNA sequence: TGCGCCAGCAGCTTGGACAGCAATAGGCGTAATGAGCAGTTCTTC. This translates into CASSLDSNRRNEQFF.

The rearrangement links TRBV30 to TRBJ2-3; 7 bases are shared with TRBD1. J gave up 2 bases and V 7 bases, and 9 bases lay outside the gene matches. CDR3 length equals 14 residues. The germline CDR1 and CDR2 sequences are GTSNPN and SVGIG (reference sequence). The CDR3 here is CASQTGAVTDTQYF. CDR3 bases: TGTGCCTCACAAACAGGGGCCGTCACAGATACGCAGTATTTT. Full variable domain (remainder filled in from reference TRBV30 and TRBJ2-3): SQTIHQWPATLVQPVGSPLSLECTVEGTSNPNLYWYRQAAGRGLQLLFYSVGIGQISSEVPQNLSASRPQDRQFILSSKKLLLSDSGFYLCASQTGAVTDTQYFGPGTRLTVL.

CDR3 DNA sequence: TGTGCCAGCAGTCCAACTAGCGGGGGGTCACAAGAGACCCAGTACTTC. Protein product: CASSPTSGGSQETQYF. V and J are TRBV28 and TRBJ2-5; the match to TRBD2 covers 12 bases. The CDR3 is made up of 16 amino acids. The germline gives CDR1 MDHEN, CDR2 SYDVKM. The V gene end was trimmed by 5 bases and the J gene end by 2 bases; junction bases not matched to a gene: 6.

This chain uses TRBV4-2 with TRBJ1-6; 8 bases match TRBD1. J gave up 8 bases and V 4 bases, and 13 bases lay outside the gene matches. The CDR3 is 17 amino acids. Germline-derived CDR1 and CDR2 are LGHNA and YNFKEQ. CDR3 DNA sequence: TGTGCCAGCAGCCCCTCCCCCCGACAGGGGAGTGATTCACCCCTCCACTTT. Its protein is CASSPSPRQGSDSPLHF.

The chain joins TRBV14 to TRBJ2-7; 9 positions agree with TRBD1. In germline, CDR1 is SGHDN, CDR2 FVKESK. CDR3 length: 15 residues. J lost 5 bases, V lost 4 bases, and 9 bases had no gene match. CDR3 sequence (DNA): TGTGCCAGCAGCCCGACAGGGGGTAAAGCCCACGAGCAGTACTTC. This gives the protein CASSPTGGKAHEQYF.